Here is one TCR beta chain with its context. This entry is derived from a study of early T cells in non-severe SARS-CoV-2 infection. TCRdb analysed the 5' RACE reads with MiXCR anew, one entry per CDR3 protein. The profile shows about 72,000 distinct CDR3 sequences, 10% of them singletons. The CDR3 extends over 15 amino acids. Germline CDR1 and CDR2: SEHNR and FQNEAQ (reference sequence). J lost 4 bases, V lost 5 bases, and 10 bases had no gene match. This receptor was identified in an adult who was a healthcare worker with PCR-confirmed SARS-CoV-2 infection or an uninfected control (not recorded which). The sequencing used whole blood, collected at baseline. The chain links TRBV7-9 to TRBJ2-7; 8 bases are shared with TRBD1. CDR3 nucleotides: TGTGCCAGCAGCCCCGGACAGGGTACTCCTTACGAGCAGTACTTC. Protein sequence: CASSPGQGTPYEQYF.